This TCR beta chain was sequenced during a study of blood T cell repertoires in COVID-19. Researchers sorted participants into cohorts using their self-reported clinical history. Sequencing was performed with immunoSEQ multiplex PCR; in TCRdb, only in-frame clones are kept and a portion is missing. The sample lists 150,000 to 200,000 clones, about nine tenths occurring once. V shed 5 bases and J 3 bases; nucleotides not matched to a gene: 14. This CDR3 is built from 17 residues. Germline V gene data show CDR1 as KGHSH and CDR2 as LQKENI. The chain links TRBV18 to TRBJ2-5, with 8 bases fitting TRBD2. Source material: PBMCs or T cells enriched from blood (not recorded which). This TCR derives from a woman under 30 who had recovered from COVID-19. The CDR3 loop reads CASSKRRGASGEETQYF. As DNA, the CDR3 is TGTGCCAGCTCAAAAAGGCGGGGGGCGTCGGGTGAAGAGACCCAGTACTTC.